This T cell receptor (beta chain) was sequenced in a study of CD8+ T cells in alopecia areata. Overall study context: The authors grafted skin from approximately 6-12-month-old C3H/HeJ donors with spontaneous alopecia onto approximately 6-11-week-old female C3H/HeJ mice. Study-wide results and caveats: Clonality was higher in lesional than normal scalp, especially in alopecia totalis/universalis. Patients displayed less clarity in TCR sharing than mice, a finding possibly related to HLA. Alphabeta T cells residing in normal skin are also sequenced in scalp samples.

Researchers sorted pooled cutaneous lymph node cells on the basis of CD4, CD8alpha, NKG2D, NKG2ACE and other markers. Germline CDR1 is FNHDT and CDR2 is SITEND (reference sequence). The J segment lost 1 base and the V segment lost 1 base, leaving 2 bases of the junction unmatched. The CDR3 sequence is 15 residues long. As regards this clone: Its antigen is unknown. Gene names denote mouse genes. Read coverage stops 4 residues before the CDR3 terminus; the germline J gene supplies the remainder.

Extracted RNA was reverse transcribed into cDNA, the sequencing template. Assay: immunoSEQ multiplex PCR; the TCRdb copy retains only in-frame clones and omits some. The sample holds 290,000 or so clones, and no clone turns up only once. The source material was CD4+ T cells sorted from a lymph node. The gene calls are TRBV19 and TRBJ2-4; the match to TRBD2 covers 8 bases. This receptor was taken from a C3H/HeJ mouse with alopecia areata. For this strain, the MHC haplotype corresponds to H2-k. The CDR3 protein is CASSIWGGGQNTLYF. Incomplete CDR3 DNA: TGTGCCAGCAGTATATGGGGGGGAGGTCAAAAC.